What follows are 17 T cell receptor beta chains derived from one specimen sequenced in a study of shared T cell receptors in the human thymus. Sequencing was performed with immunoSEQ multiplex PCR; in TCRdb, only in-frame clones are kept and a portion is missing. The sample includes hundreds of thousands of clones, around 85% of them seen just once. These records were also assigned to another study, of human thymus T cells.

Sequencing was carried out using thymocytes. The receptor set was obtained from a girl younger than two with a congenital heart defect.

The chain employs TRBV10-3 and TRBJ1-6; the match to TRBD1 covers 9 bases. The trim removed 6 bases at V and 7 bases at J, leaving 4 bases unmatched. Germline values: CDR1 ENHRY, CDR2 SYGVKD. The CDR3 totals 14 residues. CDR3 DNA: TGTGCCATCAGACCGGGACAGGGAAATTCACCCCTCCACTTT. Encoded protein: CAIRPGQGNSPLHF.

This clone occurred once. The rearrangement links TRBV5-1 to TRBJ2-1, with 11 bases identical to TRBD2. The CDR3 loop spans 15 amino acids. V lost 0 bases to trimming and J lost 6 bases; unmatched junction nucleotides: 2. Germline lookup yields CDR1 SGHRS and CDR2 YFSETQ. The CDR3 spells CASSLGLAGGNEQFF. CDR3 nucleotides: TGCGCCAGCAGCTTGGGTCTAGCGGGGGGCAATGAGCAGTTCTTC.

The chain carries TRBV7-6 and TRBJ1-2; perhaps TRBD1 as D (6 bases). Germline lookup yields CDR1 SGHVS and CDR2 FNYEAQ. V was pared by 1 base and J by 8 bases, with 26 bases between. The CDR3 consists of 18 residues. The CDR3 region is CASSLVEGEQGIYQGYTF. CDR3 in DNA: TGTGCCAGCAGCTTAGTAGAGGGCGAACAGGGAATCTATCAAGGCTACACCTTC.

Remarks on this clone: Relative to the germline gene, one junction end is altered; a read error may explain this. The J gene is TRBJ2-5, the V gene TRBV7-7, with a tentative D call TRBD2 (7 bases). Per the germline V gene, CDR1 is SSHAT and CDR2 is FNYEAQ (reference sequence). The CDR3 sequence is 16 residues long. The CDR3 protein is CASSPGGGGISETQYF. CDR3 nucleotides: TGTGCTAGCAGCCCGGGTGGGGGGGGCATTTCGGAGACCCAGTACTTC. The entire variable domain, with the rest obtained from reference TRBV7-7 and TRBJ2-5, is as follows: GAGVSQSPRYKVTKRGQDVTLRCDPISSHATLYWYQQALGQGPEFLTYFNYEAQPDKSGLPSDRFSAERPEGSISTLTIQRTEQRDSAMYRCASSPGGGGISETQYFGPGTRLLVL.

The V gene is TRBV2, the J gene TRBJ1-5, with 7 bases lining up with TRBD1. The CDR3 is 13 residues long. Per germline, CDR1 SNHLY and CDR2 FYNNEI. The trim removed 5 bases at V and 6 bases at J, leaving 4 bases unmatched. CDR3 amino acids: CASSPRGVQPQHF. CDR3 nucleotides: TGTGCCAGCAGTCCCAGGGGGGTTCAGCCCCAGCATTTT.

This clone was seen only a few times. The V gene is TRBV10-3, the J gene TRBJ1-5; the D gene is possibly TRBD1 (5 bases). Germline V lookup: CDR1 ENHRY, CDR2 SYGVKD. Trimming stripped 0 bases from V and 5 bases from J, with 14 bases between. This CDR3 spans 16 amino acids. The CDR3 spells CAISESKSGIDQPQHF. In nucleotides, the CDR3 is TGTGCCATCAGTGAGTCGAAGTCAGGGATTGATCAGCCCCAGCATTTT.

This clone appeared a few times. J is TRBJ1-1 and V is TRBV25-1; TRBD1 is a possible D gene (5 bases). V was cut by 4 bases and J by 0 bases, with 18 bases left in between. The CDR3 is 17 residues long. Germline lookup yields CDR1 MGHDK and CDR2 SYGVNS. CDR3 in DNA: TGTGCCAGCAGTGGGGGGGTCTCTGCTGTTCTGAACACTGAAGCTTTCTTT. Translation: CASSGGVSAVLNTEAFF.

V is TRBV7-8 and J is TRBJ2-7, with 10 positions matching TRBD2. Germline V CDR1 and CDR2: SGHVS, FQNEAQ. The CDR3 runs to 19 residues. With V trimmed by 5 bases and J by 1 base, 17 bases remained unmatched. The DNA for the CDR3 is TGTGCCAGCAGCGAATGGATATGGGTTCTAGCGGGGGAATCCTACGAGCAGTACTTC. Protein sequence: CASSEWIWVLAGESYEQYF.

V usage is TRBV14 and J usage is TRBJ1-1; maybe TRBD1 (5 bases). Germline CDR1 is SGHDN and CDR2 is FVKESK. Deletions cut 1 base from V and 0 bases from J, with 6 bases between. The CDR3 is 14 amino acids. The CDR3 DNA is TGTGCCAGCAGCCAAGGACAGATGAACACTGAAGCTTTCTTT. As protein: CASSQGQMNTEAFF.

This chain uses TRBV19 with TRBJ1-1; 10 bases match TRBD1. The CDR3 contains 16 residues. The germline V gene encodes CDR1 LNHDA and CDR2 SQIVND (reference sequence). With 4 bases clipped from V and 2 bases from J, the junction kept 7 bases outside the gene matches. CDR3: CASSTPGTGVNTEAFF. The CDR3 region has the DNA TGTGCCAGTAGTACCCCCGGGACAGGGGTAAACACTGAAGCTTTCTTT.

The CDR3 DNA is TGTGCCAGCAGCTTGGTTGGCGGCAGCTCCTACAATGAGCAGTTCTTC. It codes for CASSLVGGSSYNEQFF. This chain links TRBV5-6 with TRBJ2-1; D gene unclear. The CDR3 has 16 residues. Trimming stripped 0 bases from V and 0 bases from J, with 10 bases between. Germline assignment: CDR1 SGHDT and CDR2 YYEEEE.

This clone was counted a few times. The V and J genes are TRBV6-6 and TRBJ1-5; 7 bases are shared with TRBD1. The germline V gene has CDR1 MNHNY and CDR2 SVGAGI (reference sequence). The V segment lost 2 bases and the J segment 4 bases; nucleotides outside the gene matches: 5. The CDR3 contains 15 residues. CDR3 amino acids: CASSYQGTENQPQHF. The CDR3 DNA reads as TGTGCCAGCAGTTACCAGGGGACAGAGAATCAGCCCCAGCATTTT.

The chain carries TRBV5-1 and TRBJ2-1, with 9 positions matching TRBD1. Trimming removed 4 bases from V and 4 bases from J; junction bases left unmatched: 6. This CDR3 is 15 amino acids long. Per the germline V gene, CDR1 is SGHRS and CDR2 is YFSETQ. This CDR3 is CASSQGQGRYNEQFF. The CDR3 region has the DNA TGCGCCAGCAGCCAAGGACAGGGGAGGTACAATGAGCAGTTCTTC.

The chain combines TRBV5-1 with TRBJ2-6, with D maybe TRBD1 (6 bases). The CDR3 runs 17 residues. Germline V CDR1 and CDR2: SGHRS, YFSETQ. The V end lost 0 bases, the J end lost 0 bases, and 10 bases lay between the germline ends. The CDR3 DNA is TGCGCCAGCAGCTTGGCACAGGGACCCTCTGGGGCCAACGTCCTGACTTTC. Translation gives CASSLAQGPSGANVLTF.

The chain employs TRBV7-6 and TRBJ1-2; 8 bases map to TRBD1. The CDR3 covers 14 residues. The germline V gene has CDR1 SGHVS and CDR2 FNYEAQ. The V segment lost 6 bases and the J segment 5 bases; nucleotides outside the gene matches: 8. The CDR3 coding sequence is TGTGCCAGCAGTGAAACCGGACAGGGATATGGCTACACCTTC. Residues: CASSETGQGYGYTF.

This clone was counted a single time. The J gene is TRBJ1-1, the V gene TRBV5-6; 8 bases are a match to TRBD1. V lost 4 bases and J lost 4; bases outside the gene matches: 9. CDR3 length: 15 amino acids. Germline V gene lookup returns CDR1 SGHDT and CDR2 YYEEEE. CDR3 sequence reads: CASSPGRGLSTEAFF. DNA for the CDR3: TGTGCCAGCAGCCCGGGCAGGGGGCTGAGCACTGAAGCTTTCTTT.

The chain is built from TRBV4-3 and TRBJ2-4, with 7 bases that match TRBD2. This CDR3 has 21 amino acids. Germline CDR1 and CDR2: LGHNA and YSLEER. Trimming at V came to 0 bases and at J to 0 bases, leaving 17 bases not matched to a gene. The CDR3 DNA is TGCGCCAGCAGCCAAGATAAGCTGGGCGGGGGAATGGAGATAGCCAAAAACATTCAGTACTTC. Its translation: CASSQDKLGGGMEIAKNIQYF.